Only a few counts were recorded for the clone carrying this TCR beta chain. Moderate-to-severe activity, CAS ≥3, NOSPECS ≥4 and duration under 3 months were recorded for donors with ophthalmopathy. PBMCs came from more than 7.5 ml of fresh peripheral blood. This specimen comes from a study of Graves' ophthalmopathy and Graves' hyperthyroidism. V was clipped by 3 bases and J by 0 bases, with 15 bases between them. This CDR3 is 16 amino acids long. The germline gives CDR1 SGHTA, CDR2 FQGNSA. For repertoire sequencing, the TCR beta CDR3 regions were amplified from RNA transcripts. Investigators did first-round RT-PCR with HTBI primers, then second-round multiplex PCR. TCRdb called the multiplex PCR reads again in MiXCR, with one record for every CDR3 protein. The data contain 650,000 to 900,000 distinct CDR3 sequences, roughly two fifths of them singletons.

The source material was peripheral blood. The chain recombines TRBV7-2 with TRBJ2-7; no reliable D call. This receptor was taken from an adult man with Graves' ophthalmopathy. The CDR3 DNA reads TGTGCCAGCAGCTTCTACGGACGGTGGAGCTCCTACGAGCAGTACTTC. This sequence encodes CASSFYGRWSSYEQYF.